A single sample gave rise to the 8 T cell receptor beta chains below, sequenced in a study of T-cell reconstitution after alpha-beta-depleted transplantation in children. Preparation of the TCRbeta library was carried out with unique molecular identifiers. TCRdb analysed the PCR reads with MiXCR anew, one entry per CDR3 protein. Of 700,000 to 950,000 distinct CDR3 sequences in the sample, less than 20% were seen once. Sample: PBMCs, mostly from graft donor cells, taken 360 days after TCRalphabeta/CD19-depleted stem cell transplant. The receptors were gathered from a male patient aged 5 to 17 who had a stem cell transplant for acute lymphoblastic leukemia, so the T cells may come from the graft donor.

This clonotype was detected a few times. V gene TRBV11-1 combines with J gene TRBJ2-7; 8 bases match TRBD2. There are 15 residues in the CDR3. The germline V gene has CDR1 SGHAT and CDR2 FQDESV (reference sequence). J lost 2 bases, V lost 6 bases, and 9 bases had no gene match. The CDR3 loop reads CASRQSGRNPYEQYF. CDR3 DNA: TGTGCCAGCAGACAAAGCGGGAGAAACCCCTACGAGCAGTACTTC.

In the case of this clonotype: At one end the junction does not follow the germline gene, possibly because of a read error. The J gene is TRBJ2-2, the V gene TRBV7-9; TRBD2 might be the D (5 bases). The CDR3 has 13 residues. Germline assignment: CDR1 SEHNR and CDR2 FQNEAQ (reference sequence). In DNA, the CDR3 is TGTGCCAGCAGCTTCGCTGGGTCCGGGAAGCTGTTTTTT. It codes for CASSFAGSGKLFF.

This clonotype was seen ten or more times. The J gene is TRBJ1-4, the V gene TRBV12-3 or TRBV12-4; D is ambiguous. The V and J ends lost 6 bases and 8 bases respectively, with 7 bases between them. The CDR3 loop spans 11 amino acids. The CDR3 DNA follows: TGTGCCAGCAGCACTGGAGAAAAACTGTTTTTT. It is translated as CASSTGEKLFF.

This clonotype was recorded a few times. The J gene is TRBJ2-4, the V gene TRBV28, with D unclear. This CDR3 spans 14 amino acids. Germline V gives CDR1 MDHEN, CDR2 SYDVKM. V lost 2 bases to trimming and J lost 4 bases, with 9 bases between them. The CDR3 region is CASSLTDSKNIQYF. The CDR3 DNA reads TGTGCCAGCAGTTTAACGGATTCTAAAAACATTCAGTACTTC.

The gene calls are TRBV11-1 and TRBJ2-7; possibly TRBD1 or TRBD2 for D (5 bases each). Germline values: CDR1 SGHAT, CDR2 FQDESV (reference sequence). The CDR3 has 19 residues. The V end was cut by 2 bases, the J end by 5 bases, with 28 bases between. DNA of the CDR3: TGTGCCAGCAGCTTACTGTGGGTTCGAGGGGAACCCCGATCGGACGAGCAGTACTTC. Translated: CASSLLWVRGEPRSDEQYF.

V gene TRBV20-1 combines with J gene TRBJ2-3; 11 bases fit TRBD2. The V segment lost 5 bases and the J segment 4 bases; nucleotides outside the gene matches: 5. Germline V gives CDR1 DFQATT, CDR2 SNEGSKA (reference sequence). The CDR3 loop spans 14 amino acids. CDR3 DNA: TGCAGTGCTCAACTAGCGGGAGTCGCAGATACGCAGTATTTT. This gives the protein CSAQLAGVADTQYF.

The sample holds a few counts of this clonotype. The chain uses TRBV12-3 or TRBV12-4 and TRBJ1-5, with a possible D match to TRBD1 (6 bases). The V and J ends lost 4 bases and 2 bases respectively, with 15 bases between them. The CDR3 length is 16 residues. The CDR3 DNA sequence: TGTGCCAGCAGTTCCGGCCGGGGGCGAGGCAATCAGCCCCAGCATTTT. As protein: CASSSGRGRGNQPQHF.

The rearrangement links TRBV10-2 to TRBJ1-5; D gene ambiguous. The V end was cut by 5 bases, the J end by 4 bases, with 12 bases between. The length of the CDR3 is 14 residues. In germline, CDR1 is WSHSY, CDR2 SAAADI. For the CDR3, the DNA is TGCGCCAGCAGTACCGGGCAATCGAATCAGCCCCAGCATTTT. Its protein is CASSTGQSNQPQHF.